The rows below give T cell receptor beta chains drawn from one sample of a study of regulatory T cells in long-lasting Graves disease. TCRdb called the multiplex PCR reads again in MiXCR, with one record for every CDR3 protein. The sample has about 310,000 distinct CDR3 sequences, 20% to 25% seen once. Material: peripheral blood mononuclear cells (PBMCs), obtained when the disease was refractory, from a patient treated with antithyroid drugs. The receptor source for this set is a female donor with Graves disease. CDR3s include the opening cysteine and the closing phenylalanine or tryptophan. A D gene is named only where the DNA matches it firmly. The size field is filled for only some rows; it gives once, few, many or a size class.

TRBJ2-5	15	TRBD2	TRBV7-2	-	TGTGCCAGCAGCTTAGTAGCGGGAGGGCGAGAGACCCAGTACTTC	CASSLVAGGRETQYF
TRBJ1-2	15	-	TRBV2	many	TGTGCCAGCAGTGAAGCCCGGGGAGCTAACTATGGCTACACCTTC	CASSEARGANYGYTF
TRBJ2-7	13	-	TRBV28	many	TGTGCCAGCGGGCACACCATCTCCTACGAGCAGTACTTC	CASGHTISYEQYF
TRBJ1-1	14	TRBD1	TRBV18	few	TGTGCCAGCTCACCAGGACAGGGAGCCACTGAAGCTTTCTTT	CASSPGQGATEAFF
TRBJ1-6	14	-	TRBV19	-	TGTGCCAGTAGGAGAGGGGGAAGTAATTCACCCCTCCACTTT	CASRRGGSNSPLHF
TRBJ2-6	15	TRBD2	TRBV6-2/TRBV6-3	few	TGTGCCAGCAGTTACGGGGGGGCTGGGGCCAACGTCCTGACTTTC	CASSYGGAGANVLTF
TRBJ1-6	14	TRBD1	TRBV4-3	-	TGCGCCAGCAGCCAGGACAGGGGATATTCACCCCTCCACTTT	CASSQDRGYSPLHF
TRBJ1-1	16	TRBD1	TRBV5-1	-	TGCGCCAGCAGCTTGAGACAGGGGTCTGGCAACACTGAAGCTTTCTTT	CASSLRQGSGNTEAFF
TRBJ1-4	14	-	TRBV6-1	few	TGCGCCAGCACAAGAGGAGGCCCTAATGAAAAACTGTTTTTT	CASTRGGPNEKLFF
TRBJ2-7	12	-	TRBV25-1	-	TGTGCCAGCGGGCGGGGCCACTACGAGCAGTACTTC	CASGRGHYEQYF
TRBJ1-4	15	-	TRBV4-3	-	TGCGCCAGCAGCCAAGATGTGGAAACTAATGAAAAACTGTTTTTT	CASSQDVETNEKLFF
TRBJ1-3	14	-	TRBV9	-	TGTGCCAGCGGGGGGGTCCGCTCTGGAAACACCATATATTTT	CASGGVRSGNTIYF
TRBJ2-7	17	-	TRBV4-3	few	TGCGCCAGCAGCCAAGATCTTGGGGGGACAGTCTCCTACGAGCAGTACTTC	CASSQDLGGTVSYEQYF
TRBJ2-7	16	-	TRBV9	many	TGTGCCAGCAGCGTAGAGTTGCGGAGCCCCCCTTACGAGCAGTACTTC	CASSVELRSPPYEQYF
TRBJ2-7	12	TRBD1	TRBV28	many	TGTGCCAGCAGCTCCGGACAGGAGTGGCAGTACTTC	CASSSGQEWQYF
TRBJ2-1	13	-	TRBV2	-	TGTGCCAGCAACCTAGACGGATACAATGAGCAGTTCTTC	CASNLDGYNEQFF
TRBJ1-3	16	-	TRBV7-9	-	TGTGCCAGCAGCCCAGCGGACCTTCGCTCTGGAAACACCATATATTTT	CASSPADLRSGNTIYF
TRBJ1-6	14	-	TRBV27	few	TGTGCCAGCAGTTTATCTAGATATAATTCACCCCTCCACTTT	CASSLSRYNSPLHF
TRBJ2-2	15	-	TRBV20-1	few	TGCAGTGCTAGAGATCTCGCCAGAAACACCGGGGAGCTGTTTTTT	CSARDLARNTGELFF
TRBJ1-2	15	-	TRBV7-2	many	TGTGCCAGCAGCTTAGTGGGGGGGCTCACTTATGGCTACACCTTC	CASSLVGGLTYGYTF
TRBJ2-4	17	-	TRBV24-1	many	TGTGCCCCTCCGCGCCGGCTCTCGTGGGATGCCAAAAACATTCAGTACTTC	CAPPRRLSWDAKNIQYF
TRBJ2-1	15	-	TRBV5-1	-	TGCGCCAGCAGCTTGAAGGGGCCCTCCTACAATGAGCAGTTCTTC	CASSLKGPSYNEQFF
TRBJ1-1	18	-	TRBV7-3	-	TGTGCCAGCAGCCCGAATCGAATACAGAGGGGGACCAACACTGAAGCTTTCTTT	CASSPNRIQRGTNTEAFF
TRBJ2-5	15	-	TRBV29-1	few	TGCAGCGTTCGCTCTTTAGGGACACCCCAAGAGACCCAGTACTTC	CSVRSLGTPQETQYF
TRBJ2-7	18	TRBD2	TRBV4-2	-	TGTGCCAGCAGCCAAGGACTAGCGGGAGGGCTGGCGACCTACGAGCAGTACTTC	CASSQGLAGGLATYEQYF
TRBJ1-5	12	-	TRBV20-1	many	TGCAGTGCTACCCCAGGGACGGAGCCCCAGCATTTT	CSATPGTEPQHF
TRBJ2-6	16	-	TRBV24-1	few	TGTGCCACCAGTGATAGGGCCTCCTCTGGGGCCAACGTCCTGACTTTC	CATSDRASSGANVLTF
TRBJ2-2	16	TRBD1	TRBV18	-	TGTGCCAGCCCACGCTCCGGGACAGCCAACACCGGGGAGCTGTTTTTT	CASPRSGTANTGELFF
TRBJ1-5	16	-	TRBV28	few	TGTGCCAGCAGTTTAATCTACAGGGTCGGTTATCAGCCCCAGCATTTT	CASSLIYRVGYQPQHF
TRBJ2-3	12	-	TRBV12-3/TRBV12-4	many	TGTGCCAGCAGCAGGGGCGCAGATACGCAGTATTTT	CASSRGADTQYF
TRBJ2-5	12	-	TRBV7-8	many	TGTGCCAGCAGCTTTCCCAGGGAGACCCAGTACTTC	CASSFPRETQYF
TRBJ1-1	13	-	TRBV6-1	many	TGTGCCAGCAGTACGACAGAAAACACTGAAGCTTTCTTT	CASSTTENTEAFF
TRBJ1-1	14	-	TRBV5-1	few	TGCGCCAGCAGCTTGGATGGGGGGGTCTCTGAAGCTTTCTTT	CASSLDGGVSEAFF
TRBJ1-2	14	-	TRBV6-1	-	TGTGCCAGTGGGGGTAGAACGGAGTTATATGGCTACACCTTC	CASGGRTELYGYTF
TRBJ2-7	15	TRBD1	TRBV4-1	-	TGCGCCAGCAGCCCCGGGACAGGGGCCTCCTACGAGCAGTACTTC	CASSPGTGASYEQYF
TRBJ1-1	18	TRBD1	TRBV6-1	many	TGTGCCAGCAGCTACGAACGCGGGACAGGAGAGATGAACACTGAAGCTTTCTTT	CASSYERGTGEMNTEAFF
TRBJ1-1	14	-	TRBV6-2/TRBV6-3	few	TGTGCCAGCAGTTATGGGGAAAGGAACACTGAAGCTTTCTTT	CASSYGERNTEAFF
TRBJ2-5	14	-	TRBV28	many	TGTGCCAGCAGGTTCGTAGGGATACAAGAGACCCAGTACTTC	CASRFVGIQETQYF
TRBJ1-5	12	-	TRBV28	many	TGTGCCAGCAACCCACCCAATCAGCCCCAGCATTTT	CASNPPNQPQHF
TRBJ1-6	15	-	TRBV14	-	TGTGCCAGCAGCCAAGAATTGCAGGGGTGGTCACCCCTCCACTTT	CASSQELQGWSPLHF
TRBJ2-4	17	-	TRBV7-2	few	TGTGCCAGCAGCTTAGATCACTCTCAGAGGATCGGAAACATTCAGTACTTC	CASSLDHSQRIGNIQYF
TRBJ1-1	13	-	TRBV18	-	TGTGCCAGCTCACCATCGGAGGACACTGAAGCTTTCTTT	CASSPSEDTEAFF
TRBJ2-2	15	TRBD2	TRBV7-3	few	TGTGCCAGCAGCTTGACTAGCGGGGTCACCGGGGAGCTGTTTTTT	CASSLTSGVTGELFF
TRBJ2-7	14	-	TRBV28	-	TGTGCCACTCAATGGGGGCAGGGGACCTACGAGCAGTACTTC	CATQWGQGTYEQYF
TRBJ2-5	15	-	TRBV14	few	TGTGCCAGCAGCCCGGGACCGACCTTAAGAGAGACCCAGTACTTC	CASSPGPTLRETQYF
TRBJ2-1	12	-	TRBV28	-	TGTGCCAGCAGTATTAGGGAGAATGAGCAGTTCTTC	CASSIRENEQFF
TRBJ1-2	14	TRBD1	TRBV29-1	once	TGCAGCGTTCGAAACACAGGGGCGAACTATGGCTACACCTTC	CSVRNTGANYGYTF
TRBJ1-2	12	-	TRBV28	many	TGTGCCAGCACCCCCGGGGCCTATGGCTACACCTTC	CASTPGAYGYTF
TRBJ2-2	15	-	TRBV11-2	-	TGTGCCAGCAGCTCACAGCCGCTCGGGACCGGGGAGCTGTTTTTT	CASSSQPLGTGELFF
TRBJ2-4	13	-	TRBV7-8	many	TGTGCCAGCAGCGAAACCCGGGCAAACATTCAGTACTTC	CASSETRANIQYF
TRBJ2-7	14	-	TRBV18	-	TGTGCCAGCTCACCAGGATATCAGAACTACGAGCAGTACTTC	CASSPGYQNYEQYF
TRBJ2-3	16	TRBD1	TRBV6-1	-	TGTGCCAGCAGTCGACAGGGGTTGGATCGCACAGATACGCAGTATTTT	CASSRQGLDRTDTQYF
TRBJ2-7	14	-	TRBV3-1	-	TGTGCCAGCAGCCTGGGGACCCCAATGGGGGAGCAGTACTTC	CASSLGTPMGEQYF
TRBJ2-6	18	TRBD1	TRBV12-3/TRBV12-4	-	TGTGCCAGCAGTCCAGTTCAGGGGGCCTTATCTGGGGCCAACGTCCTGACTTTC	CASSPVQGALSGANVLTF